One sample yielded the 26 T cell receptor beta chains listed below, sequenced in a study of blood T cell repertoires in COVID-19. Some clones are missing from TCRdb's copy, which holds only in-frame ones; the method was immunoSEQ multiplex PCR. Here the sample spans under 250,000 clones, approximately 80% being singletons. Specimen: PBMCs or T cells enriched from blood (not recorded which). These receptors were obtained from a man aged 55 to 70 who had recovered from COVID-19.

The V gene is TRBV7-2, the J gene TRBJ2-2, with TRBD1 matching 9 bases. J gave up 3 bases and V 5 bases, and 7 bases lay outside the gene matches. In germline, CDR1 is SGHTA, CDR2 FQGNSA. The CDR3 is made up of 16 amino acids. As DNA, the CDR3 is TGTGCCAGCAGCCCACCGACAGGGGGGTACACCGGGGAGCTGTTTTTT. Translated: CASSPPTGGYTGELFF.

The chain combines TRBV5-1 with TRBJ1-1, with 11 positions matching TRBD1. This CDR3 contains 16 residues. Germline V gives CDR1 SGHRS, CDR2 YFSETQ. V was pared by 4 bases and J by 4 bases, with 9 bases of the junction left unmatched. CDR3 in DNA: TGCGCCAGCAGCGCAACGGCCGGGACAGGGGGCACTGAAGCTTTCTTT. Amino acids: CASSATAGTGGTEAFF. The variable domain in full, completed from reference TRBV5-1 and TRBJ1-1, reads KAGVTQTPRYLIKTRGQQVTLSCSPISGHRSVSWYQQTPGQGLQFLFEYFSETQRNKGNFPGRFSGRQFSNSRSEMNVSTLELGDSALYLCASSATAGTGGTEAFFGQGTRLTVV.

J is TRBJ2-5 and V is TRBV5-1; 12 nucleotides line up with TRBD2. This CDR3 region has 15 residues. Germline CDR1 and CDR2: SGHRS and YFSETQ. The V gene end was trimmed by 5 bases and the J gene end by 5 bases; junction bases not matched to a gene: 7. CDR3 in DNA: TGCGCCAGCAGTCTAGCGGGGGGGCCGGAGGAGACCCAGTACTTC. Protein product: CASSLAGGPEETQYF.

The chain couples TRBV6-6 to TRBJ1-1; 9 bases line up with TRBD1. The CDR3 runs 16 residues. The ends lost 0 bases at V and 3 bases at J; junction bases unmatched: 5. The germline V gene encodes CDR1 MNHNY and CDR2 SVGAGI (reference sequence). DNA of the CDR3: TGTGCCAGCAGTTACTCGACAGGGGGTGGGTACACTGAAGCTTTCTTT. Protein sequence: CASSYSTGGGYTEAFF.

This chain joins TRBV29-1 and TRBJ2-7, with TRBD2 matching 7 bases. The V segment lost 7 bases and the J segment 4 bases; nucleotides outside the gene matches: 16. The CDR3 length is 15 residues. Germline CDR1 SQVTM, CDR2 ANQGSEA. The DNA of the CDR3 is TGCAGCGCCACCGCTGGGGGGGGGTATATGTACGAGCAGTACTTC. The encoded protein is CSATAGGGYMYEQYF.

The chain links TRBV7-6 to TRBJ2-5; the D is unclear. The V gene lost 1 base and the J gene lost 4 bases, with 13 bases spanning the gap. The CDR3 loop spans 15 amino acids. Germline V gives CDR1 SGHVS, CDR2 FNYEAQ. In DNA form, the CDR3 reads TGTGCCAGCAGCTTAGGGCCAGCGCTAGGAGAGACCCAGTACTTC. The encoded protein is CASSLGPALGETQYF.

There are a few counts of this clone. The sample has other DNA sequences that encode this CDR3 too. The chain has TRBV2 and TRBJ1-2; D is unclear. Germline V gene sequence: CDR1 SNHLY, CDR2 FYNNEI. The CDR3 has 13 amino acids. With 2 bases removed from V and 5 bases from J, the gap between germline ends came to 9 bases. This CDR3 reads CASSENRRYGYTF. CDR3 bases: TGTGCCAGCAGTGAAAACAGAAGATATGGCTACACCTTC.

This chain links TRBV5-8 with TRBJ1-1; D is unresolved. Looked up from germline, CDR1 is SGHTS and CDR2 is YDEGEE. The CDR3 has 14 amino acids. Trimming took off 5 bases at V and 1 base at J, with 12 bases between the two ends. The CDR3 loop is CASRRPGANTEAFF. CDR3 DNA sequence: TGTGCCAGCAGGCGTCCAGGTGCGAACACTGAAGCTTTCTTT.

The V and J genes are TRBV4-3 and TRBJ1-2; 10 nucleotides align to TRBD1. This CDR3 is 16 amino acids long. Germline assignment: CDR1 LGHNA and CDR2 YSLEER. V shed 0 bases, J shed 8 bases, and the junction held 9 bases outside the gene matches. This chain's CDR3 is CASSQDLDRGRRGYTF. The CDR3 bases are TGCGCCAGCAGCCAAGACCTTGACAGGGGGCGTCGGGGCTACACCTTC.

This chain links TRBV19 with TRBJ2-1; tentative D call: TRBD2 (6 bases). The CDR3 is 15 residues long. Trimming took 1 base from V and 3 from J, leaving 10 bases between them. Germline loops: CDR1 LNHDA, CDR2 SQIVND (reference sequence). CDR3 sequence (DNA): TGTGCCAGTAGTATAGGGGACTCCCTCTACAATGAGCAGTTCTTC. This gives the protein CASSIGDSLYNEQFF.

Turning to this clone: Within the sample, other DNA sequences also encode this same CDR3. CDR3 amino acids: CASSLTGGTEAFF. The DNA of the CDR3 is TGTGCCAGCAGCTTGACGGGAGGCACTGAAGCTTTCTTT. The rearrangement joins TRBV5-6 to TRBJ1-1; D is unclear. The germline gives CDR1 SGHDT, CDR2 YYEEEE. The CDR3 has 13 amino acids. Between the trimmed V and J ends, which lost 1 base and 4 bases, there was a span of 8 bases.

CDR3 DNA: TGTGCCAGCAGCTTGGGTCCTCTACGACTCCGGAACACTGAAGCTTTCTTT. Translated, it gives CASSLGPLRLRNTEAFF. The rearrangement links TRBV5-6 to TRBJ1-1; D call uncertain. Germline V CDR1 and CDR2: SGHDT, YYEEEE. V was pared by 0 bases and J by 1 base, with 16 bases between. The CDR3 loop spans 17 amino acids.

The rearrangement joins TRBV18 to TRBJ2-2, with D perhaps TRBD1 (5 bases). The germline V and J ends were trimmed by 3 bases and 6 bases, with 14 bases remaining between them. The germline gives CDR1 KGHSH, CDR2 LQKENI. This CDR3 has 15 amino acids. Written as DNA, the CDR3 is TGTGCCAGCTCACCGGATAGGGGAAGTGCCGGGGAGCTGTTTTTT. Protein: CASSPDRGSAGELFF.

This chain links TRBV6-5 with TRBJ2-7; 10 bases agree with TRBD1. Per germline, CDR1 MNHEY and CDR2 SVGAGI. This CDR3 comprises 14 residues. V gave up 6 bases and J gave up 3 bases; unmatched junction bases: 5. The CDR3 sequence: CASSRDRGSYEQYF. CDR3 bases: TGTGCCAGCAGCAGGGACAGGGGTAGCTACGAGCAGTACTTC.

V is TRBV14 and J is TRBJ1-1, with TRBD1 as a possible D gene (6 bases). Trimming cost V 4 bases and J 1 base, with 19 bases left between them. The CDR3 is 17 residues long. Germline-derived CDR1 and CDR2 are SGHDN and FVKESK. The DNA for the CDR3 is TGTGCCAGCAGCCCACTTAACCCGACAGGCGAGAACACTGAAGCTTTCTTT. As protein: CASSPLNPTGENTEAFF.

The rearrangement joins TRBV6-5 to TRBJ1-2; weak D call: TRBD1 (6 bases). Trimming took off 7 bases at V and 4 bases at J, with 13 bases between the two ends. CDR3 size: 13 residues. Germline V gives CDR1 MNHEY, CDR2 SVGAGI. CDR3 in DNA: TGTGCCAGCACCCGGGGGGGGCTCTATGGCTACACCTTC. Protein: CASTRGGLYGYTF.

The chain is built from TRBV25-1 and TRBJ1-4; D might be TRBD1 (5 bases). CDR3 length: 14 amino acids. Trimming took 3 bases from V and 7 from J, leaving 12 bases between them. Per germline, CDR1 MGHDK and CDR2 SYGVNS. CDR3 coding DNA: TGTGCCAGCAGTGATGAGACAGTGGGTGAAAAACTGTTTTTT. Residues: CASSDETVGEKLFF.

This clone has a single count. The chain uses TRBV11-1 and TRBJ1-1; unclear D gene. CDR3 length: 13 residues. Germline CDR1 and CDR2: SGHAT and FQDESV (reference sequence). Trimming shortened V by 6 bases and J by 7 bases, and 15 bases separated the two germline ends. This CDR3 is CASSQVGVGEAFF. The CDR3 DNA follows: TGTGCCAGCAGTCAGGTCGGGGTAGGTGAAGCTTTCTTT.

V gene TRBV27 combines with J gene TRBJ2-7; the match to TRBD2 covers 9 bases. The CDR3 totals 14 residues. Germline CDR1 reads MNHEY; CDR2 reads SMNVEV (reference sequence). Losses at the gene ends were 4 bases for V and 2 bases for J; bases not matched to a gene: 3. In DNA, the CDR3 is TGTGCCAGCAGTTCGGCGGGGGGGCCCTACGAGCAGTACTTC. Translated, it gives CASSSAGGPYEQYF.

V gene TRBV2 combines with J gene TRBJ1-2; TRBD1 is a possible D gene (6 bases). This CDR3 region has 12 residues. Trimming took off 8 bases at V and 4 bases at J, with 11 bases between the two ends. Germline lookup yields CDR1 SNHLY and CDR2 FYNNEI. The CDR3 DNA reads TGTGCCAGCTTTACAGGGTTCTATGGCTACACCTTC. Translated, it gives CASFTGFYGYTF.

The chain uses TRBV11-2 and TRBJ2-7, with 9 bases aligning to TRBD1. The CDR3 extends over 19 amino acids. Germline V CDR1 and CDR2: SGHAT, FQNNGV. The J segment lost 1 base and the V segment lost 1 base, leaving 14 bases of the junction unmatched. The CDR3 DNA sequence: TGTGCCAGCAGCTTAGTTGTGTTTGGATGGGACAGGGCTTCCTACGAGCAGTACTTC. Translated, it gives CASSLVVFGWDRASYEQYF.

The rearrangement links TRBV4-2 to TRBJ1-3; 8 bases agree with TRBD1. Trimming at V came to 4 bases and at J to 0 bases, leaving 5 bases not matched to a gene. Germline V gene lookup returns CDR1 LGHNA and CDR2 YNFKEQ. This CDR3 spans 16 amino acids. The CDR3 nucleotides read TGTGCCAGCAGCCTCACAGGGGGAAACTCTGGAAACACCATATATTTT. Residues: CASSLTGGNSGNTIYF.

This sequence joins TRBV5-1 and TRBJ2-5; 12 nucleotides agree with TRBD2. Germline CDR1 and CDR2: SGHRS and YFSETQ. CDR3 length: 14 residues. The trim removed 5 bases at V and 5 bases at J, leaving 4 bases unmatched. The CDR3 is CASSPGTSGETQYF. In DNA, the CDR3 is TGCGCCAGCAGTCCCGGGACTAGCGGGGAGACCCAGTACTTC. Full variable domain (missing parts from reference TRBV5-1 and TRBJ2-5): KAGVTQTPRYLIKTRGQQVTLSCSPISGHRSVSWYQQTPGQGLQFLFEYFSETQRNKGNFPGRFSGRQFSNSRSEMNVSTLELGDSALYLCASSPGTSGETQYFGPGTRLLVL.

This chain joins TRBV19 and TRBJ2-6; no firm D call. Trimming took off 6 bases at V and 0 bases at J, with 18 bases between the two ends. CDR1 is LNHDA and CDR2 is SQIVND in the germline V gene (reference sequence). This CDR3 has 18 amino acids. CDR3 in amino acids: CASSQPPGYLSGANVLTF. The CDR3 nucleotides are TGTGCCAGTAGCCAACCCCCAGGTTACCTCTCTGGGGCCAACGTCCTGACTTTC.

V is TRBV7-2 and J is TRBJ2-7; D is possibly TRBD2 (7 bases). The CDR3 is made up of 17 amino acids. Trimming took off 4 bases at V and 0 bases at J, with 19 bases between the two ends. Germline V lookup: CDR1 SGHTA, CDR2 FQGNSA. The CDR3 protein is CASSSGWGGRSSYEQYF. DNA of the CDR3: TGTGCCAGCAGCTCGGGGTGGGGGGGCCGTAGCTCCTACGAGCAGTACTTC.

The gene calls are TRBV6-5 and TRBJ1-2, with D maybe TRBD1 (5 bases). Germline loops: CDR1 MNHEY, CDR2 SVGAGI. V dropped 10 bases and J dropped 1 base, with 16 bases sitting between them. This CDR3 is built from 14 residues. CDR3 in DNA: TGTGCCACCTACGACCACAGGAGTAACTATGGCTACACCTTC. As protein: CATYDHRSNYGYTF.